This T cell receptor (beta chain) is from a study of human T cells and chemical hapten exposure. For the library, individual cDNA molecules each received unique molecular identifiers. TCRdb processed the RACE reads anew with MiXCR; each CDR3 protein has one entry. The sample lists about 52,000 distinct CDR3 sequences; roughly 9% were seen once. In this sample, this clonotype turned up a few times. As to time point: pre-sensitization, week 0. Treatment defined: therapeutic diphenylcyclopropenone sensitization with weekly scalp DPC. Extraction yielded total RNA from whole blood (unfractionated). Each donor was an alopecia patient between 18 and 70 years of age who qualified for DPC. V was shortened by 4 bases and J by 0 bases, with 18 bases between the two germline ends. Germline V gene lookup returns CDR1 LGHNA and CDR2 YSLEER. The CDR3 totals 18 residues.

The V gene is TRBV4-3, the J gene TRBJ1-4; D perhaps matches TRBD1 (5 bases). The receptor was derived from a woman aged 30 to 39 with alopecia areata. Some clones in this sample may be carry-over from other donors' samples. The specimen comprised whole blood, sampled in connection with sensitization to the hapten diphenylcyclopropenone (DPC). CDR3 residues: CASSRARDGNPTNEKLFF. CDR3 nucleotides: TGCGCCAGCAGCCGCGCCAGGGACGGCAACCCAACTAATGAAAAACTGTTTTTT.